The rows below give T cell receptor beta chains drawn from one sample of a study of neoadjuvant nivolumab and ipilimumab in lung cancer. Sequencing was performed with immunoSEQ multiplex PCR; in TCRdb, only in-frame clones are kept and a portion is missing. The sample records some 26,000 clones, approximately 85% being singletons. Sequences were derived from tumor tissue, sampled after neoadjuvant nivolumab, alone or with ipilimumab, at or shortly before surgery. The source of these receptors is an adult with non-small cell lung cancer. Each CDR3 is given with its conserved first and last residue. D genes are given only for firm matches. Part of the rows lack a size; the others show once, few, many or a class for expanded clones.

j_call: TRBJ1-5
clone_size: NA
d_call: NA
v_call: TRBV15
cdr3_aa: CATSRGAHSNQPQHF
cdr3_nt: TGTGCCACCAGCAGAGGGGCGCATAGCAATCAGCCCCAGCATTTT

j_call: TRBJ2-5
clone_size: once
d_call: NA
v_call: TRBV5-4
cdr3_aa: CASSLDRETQYF
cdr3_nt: TGTGCCAGCAGCTTAGACCGGGAGACCCAGTACTTC

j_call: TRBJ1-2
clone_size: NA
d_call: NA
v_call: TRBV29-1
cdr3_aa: CSVEGVGGSDYGYTF
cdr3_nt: TGCAGCGTTGAGGGAGTTGGGGGTTCGGACTATGGCTACACCTTC

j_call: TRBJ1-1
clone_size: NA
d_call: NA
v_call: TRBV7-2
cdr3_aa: CASSPGTSTEAFF
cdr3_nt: TGTGCCAGCAGCCCCGGGACGAGCACTGAAGCTTTCTTT

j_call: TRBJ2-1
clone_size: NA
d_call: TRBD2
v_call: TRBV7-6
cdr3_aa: CASSFGTSASYNEQFF
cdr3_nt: TGTGCCAGCAGCTTCGGGACTAGCGCCTCCTACAATGAGCAGTTCTTC

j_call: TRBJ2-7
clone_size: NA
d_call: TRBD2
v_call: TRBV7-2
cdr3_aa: CASSPGLAGGYYEQYF
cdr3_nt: TGTGCCAGCAGCCCGGGACTAGCGGGAGGCTATTACGAGCAGTACTTC

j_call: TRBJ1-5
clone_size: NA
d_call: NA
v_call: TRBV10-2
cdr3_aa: CASSVRSSNQPQHF
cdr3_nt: TGCGCCAGCAGTGTTCGGAGCAGCAATCAGCCCCAGCATTTT

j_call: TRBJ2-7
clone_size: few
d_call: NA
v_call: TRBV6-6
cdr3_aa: CASGRPSSYEQYF
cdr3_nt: TGTGCCAGCGGGCGACCAAGCTCCTACGAGCAGTACTTC

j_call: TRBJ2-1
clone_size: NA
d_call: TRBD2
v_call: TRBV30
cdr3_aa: CASAGGLAGGAFF
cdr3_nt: TGTGCCTCCGCCGGAGGGCTAGCGGGAGGGGCGTTCTTC

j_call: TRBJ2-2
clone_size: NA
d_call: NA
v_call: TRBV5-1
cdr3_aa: CASSLGLIGGTGELFF
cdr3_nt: TGCGCCAGCAGCCTCGGCCTAATTGGGGGCACCGGGGAGCTGTTTTTT

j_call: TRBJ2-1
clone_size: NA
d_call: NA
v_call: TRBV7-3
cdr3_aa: CASSVQGYTGHEQFF
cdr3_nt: TGTGCCAGCAGCGTCCAAGGGTATACGGGCCATGAGCAGTTCTTC

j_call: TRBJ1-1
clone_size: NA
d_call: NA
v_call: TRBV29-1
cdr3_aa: CSVEQVPPGAFF
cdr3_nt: TGCAGCGTTGAACAGGTCCCACCTGGAGCTTTCTTT

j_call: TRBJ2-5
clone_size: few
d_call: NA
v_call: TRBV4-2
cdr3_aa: CASSWSFGSETQYF
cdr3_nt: TGTGCCAGCAGCTGGAGTTTTGGGTCAGAGACCCAGTACTTC

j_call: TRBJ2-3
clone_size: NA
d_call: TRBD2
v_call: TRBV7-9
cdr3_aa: CASSRSGVTDTQYF
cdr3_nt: TGTGCCAGCAGCCGTAGCGGGGTCACAGATACGCAGTATTTT

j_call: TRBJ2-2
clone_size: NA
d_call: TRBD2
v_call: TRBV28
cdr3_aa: CASRLTSGMNTGELFF
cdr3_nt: TGTGCCAGCAGGCTGACTAGCGGCATGAACACCGGGGAGCTGTTTTTT

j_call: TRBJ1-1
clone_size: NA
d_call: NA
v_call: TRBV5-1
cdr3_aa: CASSLGQFNTEAFF
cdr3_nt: TGCGCCAGCAGCTTGGGACAGTTCAACACTGAAGCTTTCTTT